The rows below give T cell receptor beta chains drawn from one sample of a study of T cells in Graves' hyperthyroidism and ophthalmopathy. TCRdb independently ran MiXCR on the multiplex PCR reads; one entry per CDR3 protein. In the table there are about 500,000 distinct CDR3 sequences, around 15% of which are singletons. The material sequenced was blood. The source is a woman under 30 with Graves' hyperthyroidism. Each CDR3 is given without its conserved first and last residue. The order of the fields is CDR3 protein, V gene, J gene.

CDR3aa: ASSSREGEQY
v_gene: TRBV12-3/TRBV12-4
j_gene: TRBJ2-7

CDR3aa: ASTPRRLNTEAF
v_gene: TRBV19
j_gene: TRBJ1-1

CDR3aa: SAGTNGGEQF
v_gene: TRBV29-1
j_gene: TRBJ2-1

CDR3aa: SARDLVVGSYEQY
v_gene: TRBV20-1
j_gene: TRBJ2-7

CDR3aa: ASSAGGTYTDTQY
v_gene: TRBV19
j_gene: TRBJ2-3

CDR3aa: ASSSPWTGGEQF
v_gene: TRBV7-3
j_gene: TRBJ2-1

CDR3aa: AWRIRQGAYSPLH
v_gene: TRBV30
j_gene: TRBJ1-6

CDR3aa: ATSDPFGQGVTGELF
v_gene: TRBV24-1
j_gene: TRBJ2-2

CDR3aa: SVLRAGGISGANVLT
v_gene: TRBV29-1
j_gene: TRBJ2-6

CDR3aa: ASTATDSGANVLT
v_gene: TRBV28
j_gene: TRBJ2-6

CDR3aa: AWSDDEGEGQPQH
v_gene: TRBV30
j_gene: TRBJ1-5

CDR3aa: ASSSRQGAGGELF
v_gene: TRBV3-1
j_gene: TRBJ2-2

CDR3aa: ASSPFDSNNEQF
v_gene: TRBV27
j_gene: TRBJ2-1

CDR3aa: SVLAGGPYNEQF
v_gene: TRBV29-1
j_gene: TRBJ2-1

CDR3aa: ASSSRRTAQETQY
v_gene: TRBV7-9
j_gene: TRBJ2-5

CDR3aa: ASSEGSSTQETQY
v_gene: TRBV25-1
j_gene: TRBJ2-5

CDR3aa: ASRATGLGETQY
v_gene: TRBV28
j_gene: TRBJ2-5

CDR3aa: ASSTTVSRSYNEQF
v_gene: TRBV27
j_gene: TRBJ2-1

CDR3aa: AGVWGEQY
v_gene: TRBV5-8
j_gene: TRBJ2-7

CDR3aa: ASSLARPDPQY
v_gene: TRBV7-2
j_gene: TRBJ2-5

CDR3aa: SAPDSGNEKLF
v_gene: TRBV20-1
j_gene: TRBJ1-4

CDR3aa: ASSIELAGGEQF
v_gene: TRBV12-3/TRBV12-4
j_gene: TRBJ2-1

CDR3aa: ASSYRYLDSLNTEAF
v_gene: TRBV11-2
j_gene: TRBJ1-1

CDR3aa: ASRGEGNQPQH
v_gene: TRBV28
j_gene: TRBJ1-5

CDR3aa: ASSQEALAGSYNEQF
v_gene: TRBV3-1
j_gene: TRBJ2-1

CDR3aa: ASTSTISGSPTDTQY
v_gene: TRBV19
j_gene: TRBJ2-3

CDR3aa: AISESYGPEGKLF
v_gene: TRBV10-3
j_gene: TRBJ1-4

CDR3aa: ASSIGPRQFTDTQY
v_gene: TRBV19
j_gene: TRBJ2-3